This TCR beta chain was captured by sequencing in a study of regulatory T cells in long-lasting Graves disease. General study results and limits: TRBV28 was favored in persistent disease, as were TRBJ1-2 and TRBJ2-5.

CDR3 regions were amplified by Arm-PCR using iRepertoire HTBI primers to build TCR beta libraries. TCRdb re-derived calls from the multiplex PCR reads in MiXCR, one entry per CDR3 protein. The sample consists of just over 600,000 distinct CDR3 sequences, 15% to 20% of them appearing once. Time point specified: newly diagnosed GD, antithyroid drugs for less than 3 months. Extracted RNA from PBMCs served as the source of the TCR library. In each case, Graves' disease was diagnosed per American Thyroid Association guidelines. Trimming at V came to 0 bases and at J to 12 bases, leaving 10 bases not matched to a gene. Germline CDR1 and CDR2: KGHSH and LQKENI. There are 15 residues in the CDR3. Remarks on this clonotype: Its cognate antigen is unknown.

This same sample was also taken into another study, of T cells in Graves' hyperthyroidism and ophthalmopathy. This second report adds: Using 13 V-J features, a model discriminated ophthalmopathy from stable hyperthyroidism.

The receptor was derived from a woman in her twenties or thirties with Graves disease. This chain joins TRBV18 and TRBJ2-1; 8 bases fit TRBD2. This sample comprised peripheral blood mononuclear cells (PBMCs), obtained at new diagnosis, from a patient treated with antithyroid drugs. The CDR3 DNA reads TGTGCCAGCTCACCACCCGGGACTAGGACCTCATGGCAGTTCTTC. Translating it yields CASSPPGTRTSWQFF. The complete variable domain, with remaining parts taken from reference TRBV18 and TRBJ2-1, reads NAGVMQNPRHLVRRRGQEARLRCSPMKGHSHVYWYRQLPEEGLKFMVYLQKENIIDESGMPKERFSAEFPKEGPSILRIQQVVRGDSAAYFCASSPPGTRTSWQFFGPGTRLTVL.